Each of the 29 T cell receptor beta chains below was sequenced from the same sample in a study of CD8 T cells in ankylosing spondylitis. Overall study results and limits: It appeared that ankylosing spondylitis blood was characterized by a TCR beta motif of roughly 8 highly homologous variants.

Their antigen targets remain unknown. A single record per CDR3 protein comes from TCRdb applying MiXCR to the 5' RACE reads. The repertoire holds a few hundred thousand distinct CDR3 sequences, with 6.5% to 10% as singletons. The material sequenced was blood, either unsorted or a sorted T cell fraction (not recorded which). The receptors originated from a male donor with ankylosing spondylitis.

This clonotype was counted a few times. The chain uses TRBV30 and TRBJ1-5, with 8 bases aligning to TRBD1. Germline V gene lookup returns CDR1 GTSNPN and CDR2 SVGIG (reference sequence). The CDR3 totals 14 residues. J was trimmed by 2 bases and V by 4 bases; bases with no gene match: 4. CDR3 loop: CAWTLGQGNQPQHF. In DNA form, the CDR3 reads TGTGCCTGGACCCTGGGACAGGGCAATCAGCCCCAGCATTTT.

The chain carries TRBV6-1 and TRBJ2-5, with 12 bases lining up with TRBD2. Germline V gives CDR1 MNHNS, CDR2 SASEGT. The CDR3 has 16 amino acids. Germline trimming cut 6 bases from V and 5 bases from J; bases unmatched to any gene: 10. The CDR3: CASRRLAGARGETQYF. CDR3 DNA: TGTGCCAGCAGACGACTAGCGGGAGCCCGCGGGGAGACCCAGTACTTC.

The rearrangement links TRBV20-1 to TRBJ2-2, with 9 nucleotides matching TRBD2. Germline V CDR1 and CDR2: DFQATT, SNEGSKA (reference sequence). The CDR3 sequence is 14 residues long. V lost 6 bases and J lost 1; bases outside the gene matches: 3. The CDR3 region has the DNA TGCAGTGCCGAGACTAGCGGGAACACCGGGGAGCTGTTTTTT. Translated, it gives CSAETSGNTGELFF.

This clonotype was observed at least ten times. The chain recombines TRBV6-1 with TRBJ1-5, with no clear D. From germline, CDR1 is MNHNS and CDR2 SASEGT. Trimming cost V 6 bases and J 2 bases, with 17 bases left between them. This CDR3 has 16 residues. For the CDR3, the DNA is TGTGCCAGCAGGGCCCTTAGCCGGACGGGCAATCAGCCCCAGCATTTT. Translated, it gives CASRALSRTGNQPQHF.

This clonotype was seen many times. The rearrangement links TRBV10-3 to TRBJ2-1; the match to TRBD1 covers 7 bases. The CDR3 is 13 amino acids. Losses at the gene ends were 6 bases for V and 8 bases for J; bases not matched to a gene: 7. Germline loops: CDR1 ENHRY, CDR2 SYGVKD. The CDR3 reads CAISRQGSDEQFF. The CDR3 coding sequence is TGTGCCATCAGCAGACAGGGTAGTGATGAGCAGTTCTTC.

This clonotype turned up a few times. This chain connects TRBV12-3 or TRBV12-4 to TRBJ2-1; 13 bases are a match to TRBD2. V lost 8 bases to trimming and J lost 6 bases; unmatched junction nucleotides: 1. The CDR3 totals 13 residues. The CDR3 reads CASGLAGANEQFF. The CDR3 DNA is TGTGCCAGCGGACTAGCGGGAGCCAATGAGCAGTTCTTC.

This clonotype was detected many times. One end of the junction is discordant with germline, which a read error may explain. The rearrangement links TRBV4-1 to TRBJ2-2; D could derive from TRBD1 or TRBD2 (6 bases each). The CDR3 totals 15 residues. Germline CDR1 reads MGHRA; CDR2 reads YSYEKL. CDR3 nucleotide sequence: TGCGCCAGCAACCAAAGAATGGGGGGCCCCGGGGAGCTGTTTTTT. This gives the protein CASNQRMGGPGELFF.

V usage is TRBV27 and J usage is TRBJ2-7; 12 nucleotides agree with TRBD2. Germline CDR1 and CDR2: MNHEY and SMNVEV (reference sequence). Trimming cost V 4 bases and J 0 bases; bases outside gene matches: 19. CDR3 size: 21 residues. The CDR3 protein is CASSSQPRLAGEAGISYEQYF. CDR3 in DNA: TGTGCCAGCAGTTCACAACCTCGACTAGCGGGAGAGGCAGGGATCTCCTACGAGCAGTACTTC.

The chain uses TRBV28 and TRBJ2-2, with a possible D match to TRBD2 (6 bases). With 7 bases removed from V and 6 bases from J, the gap between germline ends came to 15 bases. The CDR3 has 14 residues. Germline V gene sequence: CDR1 MDHEN, CDR2 SYDVKM. CDR3 DNA: TGTGCCAGCAATCAGAGACCGGGAGCCGGGGAGCTGTTTTTT. This codes for CASNQRPGAGELFF.

This clonotype came up many times. The chain has TRBV12-3 or TRBV12-4 and TRBJ1-1; D perhaps matches TRBD1 (5 bases). V was clipped by 0 bases and J by 4 bases, with 18 bases between them. This CDR3 spans 17 amino acids. The CDR3 nucleotides read TGTGCCAGCAGTTTAGCTGGGACCCGATGGACGACCACTGAAGCTTTCTTT. Translation gives CASSLAGTRWTTTEAFF.

V usage is TRBV10-3 and J usage is TRBJ2-3; no clear D gene. The length of the CDR3 is 14 residues. Trimming left V 6 bases short and J 2 bases short, with 12 bases between. Germline V gives CDR1 ENHRY, CDR2 SYGVKD. DNA for the CDR3: TGTGCCATCAGAAACCGGGCTAACACAGATACGCAGTATTTT. It encodes CAIRNRANTDTQYF.

Only a few counts were recorded for this clonotype. CDR3 coding DNA: TGTGCCAGCAGTTTTATAGCGGGAAGGATAGATACGCAGTATTTT. Its protein product is CASSFIAGRIDTQYF. The chain has TRBV6-5 and TRBJ2-3; 8 nucleotides agree with TRBD2. The germline V gene encodes CDR1 MNHEY and CDR2 SVGAGI. The CDR3 runs to 15 residues. J gave up 5 bases and V 4 bases, and 8 bases lay outside the gene matches.

This clonotype was counted at least ten times. The chain has TRBV29-1 and TRBJ2-7; D is unresolved. CDR1 SQVTM and CDR2 ANQGSEA come from the germline V gene. The CDR3 length is 12 residues. The V end was cut by 4 bases, the J end by 0 bases, with 7 bases between. CDR3 amino acids: CSVGSGSYEQYF. As DNA, the CDR3 is TGCAGCGTTGGGAGTGGCTCCTACGAGCAGTACTTC.

The chain couples TRBV2 to TRBJ2-2; 10 bases fit TRBD2. The CDR3 totals 14 residues. Looked up from germline, CDR1 is SNHLY and CDR2 is FYNNEI. Trimming removed 8 bases from V and 0 bases from J; junction bases left unmatched: 0. The CDR3 DNA reads as TGTGCCAGCCTAGCGGGGGCGAACACCGGGGAGCTGTTTTTT. Its protein product is CASLAGANTGELFF.

The chain recombines TRBV3-1 with TRBJ2-7, with D unresolved. The CDR3 has 12 residues. Trimming left V 2 bases short and J 1 base short, with 3 bases between. Germline loops: CDR1 LGHDT, CDR2 YNNKEL (reference sequence). The CDR3 loop reads CASSQTSYEQYF. DNA for the CDR3: TGTGCCAGCAGCCAAACTTCCTACGAGCAGTACTTC.

This clonotype was observed a handful of times. This chain uses TRBV20-1 with TRBJ1-6; TRBD1 aligns across 8 bases. After removal of 6 bases from V and 10 bases from J, the junction contained 8 bases not matched to a gene. The germline V gene encodes CDR1 DFQATT and CDR2 SNEGSKA (reference sequence). This CDR3 region has 13 residues. As DNA, the CDR3 is TGCAGTGCCAAGGAAACAGGGGGGTCACCCCTCCACTTT. This codes for CSAKETGGSPLHF.

This clonotype was seen at least ten times. V is TRBV2 and J is TRBJ1-5; TRBD1 might be the D (5 bases). Germline V gene lookup returns CDR1 SNHLY and CDR2 FYNNEI. The CDR3 covers 13 residues. Trimming left V 8 bases short and J 7 bases short, with 15 bases between. The CDR3 DNA reads as TGTGCCAGCTACGGATTTTCAGGGCAGCCCCAGCATTTT. It translates to CASYGFSGQPQHF.

The genes are TRBV7-3 and TRBJ1-2, with 10 bases aligning to TRBD1. V shed 4 bases and J 5 bases; nucleotides not matched to a gene: 4. The CDR3 loop spans 14 amino acids. The germline V gene encodes CDR1 SGHTA and CDR2 FQGTGA. Here the CDR3 reads CASSSGTGAYGYTF. The CDR3, as DNA: TGTGCCAGCAGCTCCGGGACAGGGGCATATGGCTACACCTTC.

For this clonotype: Since a much larger clone is just one base distant, this may be a read error. J is TRBJ2-5 and V is TRBV6-8; D is undetermined. The CDR3 has 10 amino acids. Germline CDR1 MNHGY, CDR2 SAAAGT. Deletions cut 6 bases from V and 4 bases from J, with 3 bases between. The CDR3 DNA sequence: TGTGCCAGCAGGTCAGAGACCCAGTACTTC. Translated: CASRSETQYF.

There are a few counts of this clonotype. This rearrangement joins TRBV20-1 to TRBJ2-3; the D gene could be TRBD1 or TRBD2 (5 bases each). CDR1 DFQATT and CDR2 SNEGSKA come from the germline V gene (reference sequence). V lost 5 bases to trimming and J lost 1 base, with 16 bases between them. The CDR3 has 15 amino acids. The CDR3 loop is CSAETGGPGTDTQYF. In nucleotides, the CDR3 is TGCAGTGCTGAGACTGGGGGACCTGGCACAGATACGCAGTATTTT.

Many counts were recorded for this clonotype. The chain uses TRBV12-3 or TRBV12-4 and TRBJ2-1, with a possible D match to TRBD2 (6 bases). V shed 7 bases and J shed 3 bases, with 16 bases lying between them. The CDR3 is made up of 15 amino acids. Here the CDR3 reads CASTGLASLYNEQFF. CDR3 nucleotides: TGTGCCAGCACAGGGCTAGCGAGCCTCTACAATGAGCAGTTCTTC.

The V call is TRBV14, the J call TRBJ2-3; tentative D call: TRBD1 (5 bases). This CDR3 has 14 amino acids. The V gene lost 9 bases and the J gene lost 6 bases, with 19 bases spanning the gap. CDR1 is SGHDN and CDR2 is FVKESK in the germline V gene. The CDR3 loop is CASQNRFPLDTQYF. The CDR3 DNA reads as TGTGCCAGTCAAAACAGGTTCCCACTTGATACGCAGTATTTT. The full variable domain, its missing parts supplied by reference TRBV14 and TRBJ2-3, is EAGVTQFPSHSVIEKGQTVTLRCDPISGHDNLYWYRRVMGKEIKFLLHFVKESKQDESGMPNNRFLAERTGGTYSTLKVQPAELEDSGVYFCASQNRFPLDTQYFGPGTRLTVL.

This clonotype occurred a few times. V usage is TRBV5-5 and J usage is TRBJ2-5, with no clear D. The V end lost 1 base, the J end lost 1 base, and 5 bases lay between the germline ends. In germline, CDR1 is SGHKS, CDR2 YYEKEE (reference sequence). This CDR3 is 13 amino acids long. As DNA, the CDR3 is TGTGCCAGCAGCTTGCTCGGCCAAGAGACCCAGTACTTC. Residues: CASSLLGQETQYF.

This clonotype was counted at least ten times. The chain is built from TRBV6-1 and TRBJ2-7; D is possibly TRBD1 (5 bases). Trimming took off 3 bases at V and 3 bases at J, with 15 bases between the two ends. This CDR3 is built from 15 residues. Germline values: CDR1 MNHNS, CDR2 SASEGT. The CDR3 sequence: CASSEPGFKGYEQYF. The CDR3 DNA follows: TGTGCCAGCAGTGAGCCAGGGTTTAAAGGCTACGAGCAGTACTTC.

The table lists this clonotype with many counts. The rearrangement links TRBV5-1 to TRBJ2-7; 8 bases align to TRBD1. In germline, CDR1 is SGHRS, CDR2 YFSETQ. Losses at the gene ends were 5 bases for V and 2 bases for J; bases not matched to a gene: 6. The CDR3 extends over 14 amino acids. The CDR3 spells CASSTDRAPYEQYF. The CDR3 bases are TGCGCCAGCAGTACGGACAGGGCACCCTACGAGCAGTACTTC. The whole variable domain, remainder taken from reference TRBV5-1 and TRBJ2-7, is KAGVTQTPRYLIKTRGQQVTLSCSPISGHRSVSWYQQTPGQGLQFLFEYFSETQRNKGNFPGRFSGRQFSNSRSEMNVSTLELGDSALYLCASSTDRAPYEQYFGPGTRLTVT.

The chain combines TRBV5-1 with TRBJ2-7; tentatively, D is TRBD2 (5 bases). The CDR3 contains 15 residues. Germline values: CDR1 SGHRS, CDR2 YFSETQ. Trimming pared 4 bases from V and 5 bases from J, leaving 19 bases between. CDR3 amino acids: CASSAPKSNSDEQYF. DNA for the CDR3: TGCGCCAGCAGCGCCCCGAAAAGCAATAGCGACGAGCAGTACTTC.

CDR3 in DNA: TGTGCCAGCAGCGTAGTTGGTGGGGCGGCTGAGACCCAGTACTTC. Its translation: CASSVVGGAAETQYF. The J gene is TRBJ2-5, the V gene TRBV9, with TRBD1 as a possible D gene (5 bases). CDR1 is SGDLS and CDR2 is YYNGEE in the germline V gene. V was trimmed by 0 bases and J by 5 bases, leaving 14 bases between them. The CDR3 consists of 15 residues.

This chain links TRBV11-2 with TRBJ2-5, with D perhaps matching TRBD1 or TRBD2 (5 bases each). Germline CDR1 and CDR2: SGHAT and FQNNGV. V lost 5 bases and J 5 bases, leaving 12 bases between the germline ends. The CDR3 has 13 amino acids. DNA for the CDR3: TGTGCCAGCAGCCGAGGGGTCCGGGAGACCCAGTACTTC. Translating it yields CASSRGVRETQYF.

This clonotype has more than one count but fewer than ten. J is TRBJ2-1 and V is TRBV2; 7 bases match TRBD2. After removal of 8 bases from V and 4 bases from J, the junction contained 14 bases not matched to a gene. This CDR3 is 16 amino acids long. Germline loops: CDR1 SNHLY, CDR2 FYNNEI. In DNA form, the CDR3 reads TGTGCCAGCCCTCTGGGAGGGGAGGGCACTTACAATGAGCAGTTCTTC. Translated: CASPLGGEGTYNEQFF.